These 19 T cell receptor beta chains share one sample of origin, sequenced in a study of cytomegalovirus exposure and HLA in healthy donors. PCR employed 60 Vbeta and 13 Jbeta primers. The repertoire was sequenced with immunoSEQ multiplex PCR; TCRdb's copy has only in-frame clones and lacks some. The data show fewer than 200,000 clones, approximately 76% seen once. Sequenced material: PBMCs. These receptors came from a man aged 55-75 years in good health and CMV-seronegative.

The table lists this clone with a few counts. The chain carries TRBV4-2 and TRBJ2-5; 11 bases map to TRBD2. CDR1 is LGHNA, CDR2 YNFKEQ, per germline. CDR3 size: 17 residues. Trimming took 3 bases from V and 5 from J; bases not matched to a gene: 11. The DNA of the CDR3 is TGTGCCAGCAGCCATTCCGTAGCGGGGGGGCCACAGGAGACCCAGTACTTC. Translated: CASSHSVAGGPQETQYF.

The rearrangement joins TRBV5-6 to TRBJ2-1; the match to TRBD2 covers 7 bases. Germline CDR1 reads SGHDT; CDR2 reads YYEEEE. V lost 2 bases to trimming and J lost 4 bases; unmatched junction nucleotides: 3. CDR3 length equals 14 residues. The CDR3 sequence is CASSFGLGYNEQFF. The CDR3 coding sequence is TGTGCCAGCAGCTTCGGACTAGGGTACAATGAGCAGTTCTTC.

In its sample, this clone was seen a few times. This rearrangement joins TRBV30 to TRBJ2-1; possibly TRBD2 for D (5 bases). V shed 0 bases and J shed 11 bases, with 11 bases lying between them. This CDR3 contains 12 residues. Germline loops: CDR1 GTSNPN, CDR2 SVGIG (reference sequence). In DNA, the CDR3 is TGTGCCTGGAGTGTATGGGCGGGCAAGCAGTTCTTC. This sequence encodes CAWSVWAGKQFF.

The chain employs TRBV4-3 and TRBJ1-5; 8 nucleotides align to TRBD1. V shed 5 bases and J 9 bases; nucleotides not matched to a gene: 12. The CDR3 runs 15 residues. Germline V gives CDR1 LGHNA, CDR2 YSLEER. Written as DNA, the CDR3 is TGCGCCAGCAGCGCTTCCTGGCAGGGGGCCGGGCCCCAGCATTTT. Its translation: CASSASWQGAGPQHF.

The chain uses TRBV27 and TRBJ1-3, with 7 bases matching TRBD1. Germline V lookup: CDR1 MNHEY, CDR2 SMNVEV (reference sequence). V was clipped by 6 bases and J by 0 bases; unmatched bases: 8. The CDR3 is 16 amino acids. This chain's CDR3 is CASRVKGARSGNTIYF. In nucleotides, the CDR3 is TGTGCCAGCAGGGTTAAGGGGGCCCGCTCTGGAAACACCATATATTTT.

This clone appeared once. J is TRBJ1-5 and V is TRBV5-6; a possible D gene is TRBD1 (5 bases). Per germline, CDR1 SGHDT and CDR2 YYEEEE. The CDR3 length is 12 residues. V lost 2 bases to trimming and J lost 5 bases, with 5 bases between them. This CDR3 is CASSLGDQPQHF. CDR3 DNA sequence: TGTGCCAGCAGCTTAGGGGATCAGCCCCAGCATTTT.

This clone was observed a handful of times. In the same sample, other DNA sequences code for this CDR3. The CDR3: CSVGGTAQETQYF. CDR3 nucleotide sequence: TGCAGCGTTGGCGGGACGGCGCAAGAGACCCAGTACTTC. The chain combines TRBV29-1 with TRBJ2-5, with D possibly being TRBD2 (6 bases). Germline V gives CDR1 SQVTM, CDR2 ANQGSEA. Trimming stripped 4 bases from V and 2 bases from J, with 11 bases between. This CDR3 contains 13 residues.

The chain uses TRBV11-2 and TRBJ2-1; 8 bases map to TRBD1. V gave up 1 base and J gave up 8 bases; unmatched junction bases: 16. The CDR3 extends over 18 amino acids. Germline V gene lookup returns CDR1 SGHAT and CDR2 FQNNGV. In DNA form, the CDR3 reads TGTGCCAGCAGCTTAGGAGGACAGGGAGGTTTATTTGGGCATGAGCAGTTCTTC. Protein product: CASSLGGQGGLFGHEQFF.

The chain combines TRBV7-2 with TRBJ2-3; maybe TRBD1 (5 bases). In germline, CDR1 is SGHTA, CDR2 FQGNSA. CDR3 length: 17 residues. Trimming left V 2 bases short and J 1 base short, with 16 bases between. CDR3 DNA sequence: TGTGCCAGCAGCTTATATCCTCAGGGCCCTGGCACAGATACGCAGTATTTT. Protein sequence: CASSLYPQGPGTDTQYF.

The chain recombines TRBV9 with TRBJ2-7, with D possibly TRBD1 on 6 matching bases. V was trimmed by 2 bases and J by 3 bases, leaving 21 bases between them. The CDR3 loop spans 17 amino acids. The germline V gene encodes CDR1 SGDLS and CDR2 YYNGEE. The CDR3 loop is CASSVDDRYLPIYEQYF. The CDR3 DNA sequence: TGTGCCAGCAGCGTCGATGACAGGTATCTCCCAATCTACGAGCAGTACTTC.

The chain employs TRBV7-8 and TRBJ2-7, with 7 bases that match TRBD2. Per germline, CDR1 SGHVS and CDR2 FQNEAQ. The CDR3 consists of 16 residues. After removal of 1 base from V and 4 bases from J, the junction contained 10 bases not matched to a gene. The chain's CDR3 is CASSLGNRRLAYEQYF. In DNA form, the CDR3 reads TGTGCCAGCAGCTTAGGAAACCGACGACTAGCATACGAGCAGTACTTC.

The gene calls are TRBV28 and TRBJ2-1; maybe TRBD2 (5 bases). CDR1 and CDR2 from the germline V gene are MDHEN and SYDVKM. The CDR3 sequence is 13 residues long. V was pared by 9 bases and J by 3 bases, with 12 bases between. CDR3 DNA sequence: TGTGCCAGTCGGGGTAGGTACTACAATGAGCAGTTCTTC. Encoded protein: CASRGRYYNEQFF. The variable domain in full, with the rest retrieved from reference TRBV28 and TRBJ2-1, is DVKVTQSSRYLVKRTGEKVFLECVQDMDHENMFWYRQDPGLGLRLIYFSYDVKMKEKGDIPEGYSVSREKKERFSLILESASTNQTSMYLCASRGRYYNEQFFGPGTRLTVL.

The CDR3 DNA reads TGTGCCAGCAATTCTTTAGCGTTTGAGACCCAGTACTTC. Amino acids: CASNSLAFETQYF. The chain combines TRBV2 with TRBJ2-5; a weak D match, TRBD2 (5 bases). Germline values: CDR1 SNHLY, CDR2 FYNNEI. The CDR3 length is 13 residues. Trimming removed 7 bases from V and 5 bases from J, with 14 bases in between.

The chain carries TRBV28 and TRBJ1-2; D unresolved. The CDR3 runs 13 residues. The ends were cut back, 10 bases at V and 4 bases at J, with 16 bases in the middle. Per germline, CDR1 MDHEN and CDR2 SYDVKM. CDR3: CATTQITVYGYTF. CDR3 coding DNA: TGTGCCACCACCCAAATCACGGTCTATGGCTACACCTTC.

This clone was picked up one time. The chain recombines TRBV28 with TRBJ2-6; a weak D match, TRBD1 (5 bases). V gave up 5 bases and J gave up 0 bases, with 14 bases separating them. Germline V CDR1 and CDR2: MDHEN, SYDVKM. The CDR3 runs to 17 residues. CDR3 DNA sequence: TGTGCCAGCAGTCCCCTGACAGCACTCTCTGGGGCCAACGTCCTGACTTTC. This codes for CASSPLTALSGANVLTF.

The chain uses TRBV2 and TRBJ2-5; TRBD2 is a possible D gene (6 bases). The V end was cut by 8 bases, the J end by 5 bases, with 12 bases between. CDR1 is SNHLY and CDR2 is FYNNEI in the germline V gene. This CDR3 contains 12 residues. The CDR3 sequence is CASPGSGETQYF. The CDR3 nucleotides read TGTGCCAGCCCAGGCAGCGGGGAGACCCAGTACTTC.

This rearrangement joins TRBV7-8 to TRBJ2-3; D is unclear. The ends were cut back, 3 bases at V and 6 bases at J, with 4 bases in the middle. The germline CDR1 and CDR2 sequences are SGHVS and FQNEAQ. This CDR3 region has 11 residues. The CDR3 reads CASSFGDTQYF. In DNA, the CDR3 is TGTGCCAGCAGCTTCGGGGATACGCAGTATTTT.

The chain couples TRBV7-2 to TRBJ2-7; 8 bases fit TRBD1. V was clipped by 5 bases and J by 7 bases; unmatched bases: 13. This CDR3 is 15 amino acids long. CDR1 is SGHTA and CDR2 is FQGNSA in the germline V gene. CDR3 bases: TGTGCCAGCAGCACCCGGTCAGGGGGCCTCTGGGAGCAGTACTTC. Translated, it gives CASSTRSGGLWEQYF.

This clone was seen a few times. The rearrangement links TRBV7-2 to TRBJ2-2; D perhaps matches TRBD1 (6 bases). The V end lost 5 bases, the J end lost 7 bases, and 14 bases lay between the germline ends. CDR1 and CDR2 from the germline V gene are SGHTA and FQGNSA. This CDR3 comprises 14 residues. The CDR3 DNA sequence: TGTGCCAGCAGCCCACAGGGTTTCAGCGGGGAGCTGTTTTTT. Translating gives CASSPQGFSGELFF.